The entry below gives a single TCR beta chain sequence along with its context. This entry comes from a study of blood T cell repertoires in COVID-19. Data came from immunoSEQ multiplex PCR; TCRdb stores just in-frame clones and leaves some out. The profile shows tens of thousands of clones, about 90% of them singletons. The CDR3 sequence is 17 residues long. The junction had 8 bases not matched to a gene; V was cut back by 1 base and J by 2 bases. Germline loops: CDR1 SGDLS, CDR2 YYNGEE. Sequenced sample: peripheral blood. The receptor comes from a woman aged 70-85 years with acute or convalescent COVID-19. The V call is TRBV9, the J call TRBJ2-3; 9 nucleotides align to TRBD2. CDR3 in amino acids: CASSVTYLAGDTDTQYF. DNA of the CDR3: TGTGCCAGCAGCGTAACATATTTAGCGGGGGACACAGATACGCAGTATTTT.